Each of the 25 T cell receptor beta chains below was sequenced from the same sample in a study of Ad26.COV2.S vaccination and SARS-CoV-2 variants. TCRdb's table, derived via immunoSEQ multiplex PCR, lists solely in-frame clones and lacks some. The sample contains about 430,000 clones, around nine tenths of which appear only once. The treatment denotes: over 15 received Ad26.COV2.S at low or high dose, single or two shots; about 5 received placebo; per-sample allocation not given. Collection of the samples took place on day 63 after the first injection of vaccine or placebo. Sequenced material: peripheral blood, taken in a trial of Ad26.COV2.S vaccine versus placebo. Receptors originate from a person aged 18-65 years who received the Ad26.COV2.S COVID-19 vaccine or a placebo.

The CDR3 sequence: CAITDWISGELFF. CDR3 bases: TGTGCCATCACTGATTGGATATCCGGGGAGCTGTTTTTT. This rearrangement joins TRBV10-3 to TRBJ2-2; D unclear. The germline V gene encodes CDR1 ENHRY and CDR2 SYGVKD. There are 13 residues in the CDR3. The V and J ends lost 7 bases and 6 bases respectively, with 12 bases between them.

The CDR3 loop is CASGGLAGPYNEQFF. In DNA, the CDR3 is TGCGCCAGCGGGGGTCTAGCGGGCCCTTACAATGAGCAGTTCTTC. The V and J genes are TRBV10-2 and TRBJ2-1, with 8 bases that match TRBD2. The CDR3 extends over 15 amino acids. V trimming: 8 bases; J trimming: 4 bases; junction bases outside the gene matches: 10. CDR1 WSHSY and CDR2 SAAADI come from the germline V gene.

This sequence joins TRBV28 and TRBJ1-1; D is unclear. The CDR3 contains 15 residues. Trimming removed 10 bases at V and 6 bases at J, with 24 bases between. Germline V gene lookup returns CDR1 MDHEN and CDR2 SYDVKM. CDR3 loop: CATIEARSGEPEAFF. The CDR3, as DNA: TGTGCCACCATCGAAGCCCGATCTGGGGAGCCTGAAGCTTTCTTT. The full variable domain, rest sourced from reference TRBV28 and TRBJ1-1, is DVKVTQSSRYLVKRTGEKVFLECVQDMDHENMFWYRQDPGLGLRLIYFSYDVKMKEKGDIPEGYSVSREKKERFSLILESASTNQTSMYLCATIEARSGEPEAFFGQGTRLTVV.

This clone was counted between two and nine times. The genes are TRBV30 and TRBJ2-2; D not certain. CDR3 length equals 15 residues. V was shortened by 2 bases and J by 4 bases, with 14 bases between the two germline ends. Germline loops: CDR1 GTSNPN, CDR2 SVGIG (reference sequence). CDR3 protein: CAWSLSQKVTGELFF. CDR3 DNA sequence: TGTGCCTGGAGTCTGTCCCAGAAGGTCACCGGGGAGCTGTTTTTT. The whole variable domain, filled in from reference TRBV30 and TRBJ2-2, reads SQTIHQWPATLVQPVGSPLSLECTVEGTSNPNLYWYRQAAGRGLQLLFYSVGIGQISSEVPQNLSASRPQDRQFILSSKKLLLSDSGFYLCAWSLSQKVTGELFFGEGSRLTVL.

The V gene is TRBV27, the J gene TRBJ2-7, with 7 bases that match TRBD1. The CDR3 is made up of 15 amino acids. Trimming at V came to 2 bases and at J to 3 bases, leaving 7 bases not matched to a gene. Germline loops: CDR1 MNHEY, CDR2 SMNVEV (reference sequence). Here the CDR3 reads CASSLAPQGVYEQYF. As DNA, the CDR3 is TGTGCCAGCAGTTTAGCACCGCAGGGGGTCTACGAGCAGTACTTC.

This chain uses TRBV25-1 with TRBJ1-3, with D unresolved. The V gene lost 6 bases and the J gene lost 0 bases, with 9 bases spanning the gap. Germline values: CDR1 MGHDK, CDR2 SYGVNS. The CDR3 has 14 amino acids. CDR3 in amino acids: CASSPPSSGNTIYF. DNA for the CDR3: TGTGCCAGCAGCCCACCGAGCTCTGGAAACACCATATATTTT.

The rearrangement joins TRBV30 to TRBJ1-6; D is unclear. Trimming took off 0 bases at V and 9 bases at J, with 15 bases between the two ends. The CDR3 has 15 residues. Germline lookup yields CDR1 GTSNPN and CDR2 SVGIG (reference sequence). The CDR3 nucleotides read TGTGCCTGGAGTGTACTGCAGGTTTCGGGTTCACCCCTCCACTTT. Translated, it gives CAWSVLQVSGSPLHF.

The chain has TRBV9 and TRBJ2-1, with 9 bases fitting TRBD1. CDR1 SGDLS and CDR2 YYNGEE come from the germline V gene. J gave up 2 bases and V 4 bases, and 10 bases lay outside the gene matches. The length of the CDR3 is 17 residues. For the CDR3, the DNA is TGTGCCAGCAGCCACAGACAGGGGGAAGAAACCTACAATGAGCAGTTCTTC. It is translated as CASSHRQGEETYNEQFF.

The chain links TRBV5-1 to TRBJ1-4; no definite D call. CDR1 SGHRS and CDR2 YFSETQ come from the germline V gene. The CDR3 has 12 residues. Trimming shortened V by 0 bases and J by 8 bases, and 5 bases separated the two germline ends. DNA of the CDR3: TGCGCCAGCAGCTTGGTTGGCGAAAAACTGTTTTTT. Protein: CASSLVGEKLFF.

CDR3 sequence reads: CASSLQLPTDTQYF. Written as DNA, the CDR3 is TGTGCCAGCAGTCTCCAACTTCCAACAGATACGCAGTATTTT. The V gene is TRBV27, the J gene TRBJ2-3; no reliable D call. The CDR3 contains 14 residues. CDR1 is MNHEY and CDR2 is SMNVEV in the germline V gene (reference sequence). The V end lost 5 bases, the J end lost 3 bases, and 12 bases lay between the germline ends.

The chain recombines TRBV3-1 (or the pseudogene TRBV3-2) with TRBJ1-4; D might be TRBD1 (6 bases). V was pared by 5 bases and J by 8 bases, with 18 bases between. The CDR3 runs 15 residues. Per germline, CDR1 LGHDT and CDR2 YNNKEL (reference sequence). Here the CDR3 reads CASSTLQGTDEKLFF. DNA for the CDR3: TGTGCCAGCAGCACCTTACAGGGAACGGACGAAAAACTGTTTTTT.

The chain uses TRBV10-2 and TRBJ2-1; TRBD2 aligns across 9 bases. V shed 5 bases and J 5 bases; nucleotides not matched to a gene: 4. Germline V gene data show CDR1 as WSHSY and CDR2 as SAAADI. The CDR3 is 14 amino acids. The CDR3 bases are TGCGCCAGCAGTTGGCTAGCGGGAAACAATGAGCAGTTCTTC. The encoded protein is CASSWLAGNNEQFF.

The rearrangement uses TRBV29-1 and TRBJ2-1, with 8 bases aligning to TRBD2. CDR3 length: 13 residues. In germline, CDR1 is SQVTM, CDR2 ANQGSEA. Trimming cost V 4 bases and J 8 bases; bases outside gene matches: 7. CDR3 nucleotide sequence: TGCAGCGTTGGTGGGCTAGCGGGCCATGAGCAGTTCTTC. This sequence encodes CSVGGLAGHEQFF.

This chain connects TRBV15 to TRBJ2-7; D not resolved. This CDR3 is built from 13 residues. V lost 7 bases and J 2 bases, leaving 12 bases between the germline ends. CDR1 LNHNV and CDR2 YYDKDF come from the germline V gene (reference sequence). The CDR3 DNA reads TGTGCCACCAAAGAACACGGAACCTACGAGCAGTACTTC. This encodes CATKEHGTYEQYF.

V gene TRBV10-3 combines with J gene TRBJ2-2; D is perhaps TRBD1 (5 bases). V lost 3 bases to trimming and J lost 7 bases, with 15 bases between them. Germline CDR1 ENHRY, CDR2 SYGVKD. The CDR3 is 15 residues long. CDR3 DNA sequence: TGTGCCATCAGTGATGGGGCCTGGACCAGCGGGGAGCTGTTTTTT. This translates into CAISDGAWTSGELFF.

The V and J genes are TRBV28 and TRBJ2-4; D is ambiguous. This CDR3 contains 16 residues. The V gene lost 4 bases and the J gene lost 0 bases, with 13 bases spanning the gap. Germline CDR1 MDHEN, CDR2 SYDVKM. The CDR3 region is CASSSLGNLAKNIQYF. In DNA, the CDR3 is TGTGCCAGCAGTTCTCTAGGGAATTTAGCCAAAAACATTCAGTACTTC.

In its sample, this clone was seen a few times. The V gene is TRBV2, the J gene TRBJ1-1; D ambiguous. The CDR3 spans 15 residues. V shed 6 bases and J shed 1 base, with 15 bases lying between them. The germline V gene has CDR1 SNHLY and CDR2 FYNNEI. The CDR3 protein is CASRPGGGRNTEAFF. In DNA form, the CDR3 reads TGTGCCAGCAGACCCGGTGGAGGGAGGAACACTGAAGCTTTCTTT. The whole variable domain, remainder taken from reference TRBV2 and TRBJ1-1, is EPEVTQTPSHQVTQMGQEVILRCVPISNHLYFYWYRQILGQKVEFLVSFYNNEISEKSEIFDDQFSVERPDGSNFTLKIRSTKLEDSAMYFCASRPGGGRNTEAFFGQGTRLTVV.

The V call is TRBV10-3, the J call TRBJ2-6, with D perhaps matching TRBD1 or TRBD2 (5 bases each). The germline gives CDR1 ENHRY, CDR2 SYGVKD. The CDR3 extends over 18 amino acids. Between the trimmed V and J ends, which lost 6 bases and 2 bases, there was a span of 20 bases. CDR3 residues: CAIRGTGKERTGANVLTF. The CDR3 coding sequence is TGTGCCATCAGGGGGACGGGGAAGGAGCGTACTGGGGCCAACGTCCTGACTTTC.

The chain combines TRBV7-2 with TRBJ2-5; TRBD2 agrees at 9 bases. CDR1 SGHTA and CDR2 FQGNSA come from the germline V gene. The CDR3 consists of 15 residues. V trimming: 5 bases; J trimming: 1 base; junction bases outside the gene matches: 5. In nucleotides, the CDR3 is TGTGCCAGCAGCCCTCTAGCGGGACTCCAAGAGACCCAGTACTTC. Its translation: CASSPLAGLQETQYF.

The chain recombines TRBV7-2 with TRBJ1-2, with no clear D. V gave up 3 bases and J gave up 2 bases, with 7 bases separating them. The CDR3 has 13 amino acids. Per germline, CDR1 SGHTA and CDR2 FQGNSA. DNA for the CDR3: TGTGCCAGCAGCTTGCAATTAAACTATGGCTACACCTTC. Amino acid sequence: CASSLQLNYGYTF.

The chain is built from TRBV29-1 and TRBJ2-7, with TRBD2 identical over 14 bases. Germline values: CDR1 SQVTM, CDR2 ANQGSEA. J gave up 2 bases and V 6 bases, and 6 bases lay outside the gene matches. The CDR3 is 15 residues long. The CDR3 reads CSVYGLAGGTYEQYF. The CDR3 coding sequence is TGCAGCGTATACGGACTAGCGGGAGGAACCTACGAGCAGTACTTC.

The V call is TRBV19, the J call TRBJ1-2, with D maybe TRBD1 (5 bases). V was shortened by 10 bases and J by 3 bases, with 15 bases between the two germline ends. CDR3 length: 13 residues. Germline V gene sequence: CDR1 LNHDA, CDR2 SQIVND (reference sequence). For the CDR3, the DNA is TGTGCCACCGCGTCGCAGGGCTACTATGGCTACACCTTC. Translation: CATASQGYYGYTF.

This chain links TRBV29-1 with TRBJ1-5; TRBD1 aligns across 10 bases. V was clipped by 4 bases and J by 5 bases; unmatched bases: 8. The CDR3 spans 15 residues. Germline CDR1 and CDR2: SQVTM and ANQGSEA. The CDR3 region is CSVGGGTGDHQPQHF. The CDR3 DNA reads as TGCAGCGTTGGAGGGGGGACAGGGGACCATCAGCCCCAGCATTTT.

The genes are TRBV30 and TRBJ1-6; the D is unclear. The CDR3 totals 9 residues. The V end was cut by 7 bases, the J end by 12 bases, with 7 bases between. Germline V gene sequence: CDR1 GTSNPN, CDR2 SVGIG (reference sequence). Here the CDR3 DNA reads TGTGCCTTGGGCTTACCCCTCCACTTT. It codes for CALGLPLHF. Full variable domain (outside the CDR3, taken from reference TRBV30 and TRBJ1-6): SQTIHQWPATLVQPVGSPLSLECTVEGTSNPNLYWYRQAAGRGLQLLFYSVGIGQISSEVPQNLSASRPQDRQFILSSKKLLLSDSGFYLCALGLPLHFGNGTRLTVT.

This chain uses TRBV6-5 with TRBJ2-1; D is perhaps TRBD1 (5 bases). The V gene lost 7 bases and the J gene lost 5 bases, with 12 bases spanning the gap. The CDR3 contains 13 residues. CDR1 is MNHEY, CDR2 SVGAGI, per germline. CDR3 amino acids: CASNLPGNNEQFF. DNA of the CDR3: TGTGCCAGCAACCTTCCAGGGAACAATGAGCAGTTCTTC.